This entry lists 22 T cell receptor beta chains sequenced from one sample in a study of sequential checkpoint blockade in melanoma. Generated by immunoSEQ multiplex PCR, the TCRdb table keeps only in-frame clones and is missing some. This sample yields tens of thousands of clones, of which 82% are seen a single time; 18% belongs to the top ten. Treatment defined: randomized to nivolumab then ipilimumab (arm A) or the reverse (arm B). Source: CD8+ T cells sorted from blood (inferred from file names), taken from a patient given nivolumab and ipilimumab in sequence. Receptors originate from a human donor with melanoma.

This chain uses TRBV7-3 with TRBJ2-1, with D tentatively TRBD2 (6 bases). This CDR3 spans 15 amino acids. Trimming took 3 bases from V and 2 from J, leaving 11 bases between them. CDR1 and CDR2 from the germline V gene are SGHTA and FQGTGA. In nucleotides, the CDR3 is TGTGCCAGCAGCTTCGAAGCGGGCGCCTACAATGAGCAGTTCTTC. Protein product: CASSFEAGAYNEQFF.

V and J are TRBV7-9 and TRBJ2-7; D possibly corresponds to TRBD1 (6 bases). V gave up 4 bases and J gave up 0 bases, with 10 bases separating them. Germline CDR1 reads SEHNR; CDR2 reads FQNEAQ (reference sequence). This CDR3 has 14 residues. CDR3 residues: CASSSGTPSYEQYF. The CDR3 bases are TGTGCCAGCAGCTCCGGGACACCCTCCTACGAGCAGTACTTC.

V usage is TRBV28 and J usage is TRBJ1-5; TRBD1 might be the D (5 bases). Trimming left V 3 bases short and J 2 bases short, with 14 bases between. CDR3 length: 16 residues. Germline assignment: CDR1 MDHEN and CDR2 SYDVKM. Here the CDR3 reads CASSFSAGKGNQPQHF. The CDR3, as DNA: TGTGCCAGCAGTTTTTCTGCAGGGAAAGGCAATCAGCCCCAGCATTTT.

This chain uses TRBV4-1 with TRBJ2-5; 10 bases line up with TRBD1. The J call is in doubt because the DNA end fits TRBJ2-7 better. From germline, CDR1 is MGHRA and CDR2 YSYEKL. This CDR3 region has 15 residues. For the CDR3, the DNA is TGCGCCAGCAGCTACACCGGGACAGGGGTTTACGAGCAGTACTTC. The encoded protein is CASSYTGTGVYEQYF.

This chain connects TRBV13 to TRBJ2-5, with TRBD1 matching over 7 bases. Germline V gene data show CDR1 as PRHDT and CDR2 as FYEKMQ (reference sequence). Trimming cost V 3 bases and J 4 bases; bases outside gene matches: 5. This CDR3 is built from 14 residues. The CDR3 loop reads CASSLSTGRETQYF. CDR3 coding DNA: TGTGCCAGCAGCTTGTCGACAGGGCGAGAGACCCAGTACTTC.

This chain joins TRBV6-5 and TRBJ2-7; D is possibly TRBD2 (5 bases). CDR1 MNHEY and CDR2 SVGAGI come from the germline V gene. V lost 0 bases and J 3 bases, leaving 15 bases between the germline ends. The CDR3 runs 16 residues. The CDR3 reads CASSYSKGDRGYEQYF. CDR3 nucleotides: TGTGCCAGCAGTTACTCGAAGGGAGACCGGGGCTACGAGCAGTACTTC.

V usage is TRBV27 and J usage is TRBJ2-7; 9 nucleotides line up with TRBD1. Germline CDR1 is MNHEY and CDR2 is SMNVEV (reference sequence). The junction had 5 bases not matched to a gene; V was cut back by 6 bases and J by 5 bases. The CDR3 is 13 residues long. Written as DNA, the CDR3 is TGTGCCAGCAGAACAGGGGGCGCGCACGAGCAGTACTTC. Protein: CASRTGGAHEQYF.

This clone was picked up a small number of times. J is TRBJ2-1 and V is TRBV7-9; TRBD1 might be the D (5 bases). Trimming removed 3 bases from V and 2 bases from J, with 20 bases in between. Germline lookup yields CDR1 SEHNR and CDR2 FQNEAQ (reference sequence). This CDR3 contains 18 residues. The CDR3 nucleotides read TGTGCCAGCAGCTTTCAAAGGGGTGCATGGTTGGCCTACAATGAGCAGTTCTTC. Amino acid sequence: CASSFQRGAWLAYNEQFF.

The chain carries TRBV6-5 and TRBJ2-1; no clear D gene. The germline CDR1 and CDR2 sequences are MNHEY and SVGAGI. CDR3 size: 13 residues. V lost 6 bases and J 3 bases, leaving 9 bases between the germline ends. CDR3 residues: CASSTQYYNEQFF. The DNA of the CDR3 is TGTGCCAGCAGCACTCAATACTACAATGAGCAGTTCTTC.

The V gene is TRBV4-2, the J gene TRBJ2-7; D possibly corresponds to TRBD2 (6 bases). Germline assignment: CDR1 LGHNA and CDR2 YNFKEQ. This CDR3 region has 14 residues. Between the trimmed V and J ends, which lost 1 base and 0 bases, there was a span of 7 bases. The DNA for the CDR3 is TGTGCCAGCAGCCAAGCGGGACTCTCCTACGAGCAGTACTTC. This sequence encodes CASSQAGLSYEQYF.

The chain joins TRBV27 to TRBJ2-3, with D unresolved. The CDR3 runs to 12 residues. Germline V gene lookup returns CDR1 MNHEY and CDR2 SMNVEV (reference sequence). Deletions cut 8 bases from V and 4 bases from J, with 10 bases between. DNA of the CDR3: TGTGCCAGCTCCATACGGGCAGATACGCAGTATTTT. The encoded protein is CASSIRADTQYF.

V usage is TRBV19 and J usage is TRBJ1-1; D gene uncertain. The germline gives CDR1 LNHDA, CDR2 SQIVND (reference sequence). V was shortened by 10 bases and J by 1 base, with 10 bases between the two germline ends. The CDR3 covers 12 residues. CDR3 region: CATRRANTEAFF. The CDR3 DNA is TGTGCCACCCGGAGGGCGAACACTGAAGCTTTCTTT.

The chain combines TRBV9 with TRBJ1-2, with D tentatively TRBD1 (6 bases). This CDR3 contains 13 residues. V lost 4 bases and J 9 bases, leaving 16 bases between the germline ends. Germline assignment: CDR1 SGDLS and CDR2 YYNGEE. The CDR3, as DNA: TGTGCCAGCAGCCAGGCCGTCACAGGGAGCTACACCTTC. Translating gives CASSQAVTGSYTF. Full variable domain (missing parts from reference TRBV9 and TRBJ1-2): DSGVTQTPKHLITATGQRVTLRCSPRSGDLSVYWYQQSLDQGLQFLIQYYNGEERAKGNILERFSAQQFPDLHSELNLSSLELGDSALYFCASSQAVTGSYTFGSGTRLTVV.

The gene calls are TRBV2 and TRBJ2-5; 7 bases are shared with TRBD1. The CDR3 length is 14 residues. Germline V gives CDR1 SNHLY, CDR2 FYNNEI. V shed 3 bases and J 5 bases; nucleotides not matched to a gene: 6. The CDR3: CASSDEGAEETQYF. In nucleotides, the CDR3 is TGTGCCAGCAGTGACGAGGGGGCGGAGGAGACCCAGTACTTC.

With respect to this clone: Within the sample, other DNA sequences also encode this same CDR3. This chain joins TRBV5-5 and TRBJ1-6; weak D call: TRBD1 (5 bases). Trimming shortened V by 4 bases and J by 7 bases, and 15 bases separated the two germline ends. The length of the CDR3 is 15 residues. Per the germline V gene, CDR1 is SGHKS and CDR2 is YYEKEE (reference sequence). The CDR3 region is CASSLPERTNSPLHF. CDR3 coding DNA: TGTGCCAGCAGCCTGCCTGAGAGGACAAATTCACCCCTCCACTTT.

This rearrangement joins TRBV27 to TRBJ2-7; 11 nucleotides line up with TRBD1. The germline V gene has CDR1 MNHEY and CDR2 SMNVEV (reference sequence). Trimming removed 6 bases from V and 7 bases from J; junction bases left unmatched: 14. This CDR3 contains 16 residues. CDR3 protein: CASSVLLGQGAIEQYF. The DNA for the CDR3 is TGTGCCAGCAGCGTGCTACTAGGACAGGGGGCGATAGAGCAGTACTTC.

The V call is TRBV9, the J call TRBJ2-3; 12 nucleotides match TRBD2. From germline, CDR1 is SGDLS and CDR2 YYNGEE. There are 13 residues in the CDR3. The trim removed 5 bases at V and 5 bases at J, leaving 0 bases unmatched. CDR3: CASRGLAGDTQYF. Here the CDR3 DNA reads TGTGCCAGCAGGGGACTAGCGGGAGATACGCAGTATTTT.

The J gene is TRBJ2-3, the V gene TRBV6-5, with 8 bases matching TRBD1. The CDR3 totals 16 residues. V lost 1 base, J lost 4 bases, and 7 bases stayed unmatched. The germline CDR1 and CDR2 sequences are MNHEY and SVGAGI. The CDR3 sequence: CASSYYPGQGSDTQYF. The CDR3 DNA reads as TGTGCCAGCAGTTACTACCCCGGACAGGGCTCAGATACGCAGTATTTT.

V gene TRBV2 combines with J gene TRBJ1-2, with D possibly matching TRBD1 (5 bases). Germline V gene sequence: CDR1 SNHLY, CDR2 FYNNEI. The CDR3 totals 15 residues. V dropped 1 base and J dropped 4 bases, with 13 bases sitting between them. The CDR3 here is CASSEGTGPIYGYTF. CDR3 sequence (DNA): TGTGCCAGCAGTGAAGGAACAGGCCCCATCTATGGCTACACCTTC.

The rearrangement uses TRBV27 and TRBJ1-2, with D hard to call. Germline V gene lookup returns CDR1 MNHEY and CDR2 SMNVEV (reference sequence). This CDR3 contains 14 residues. The ends were cut back, 3 bases at V and 0 bases at J, with 8 bases in the middle. CDR3 sequence (DNA): TGTGCCAGCAGTTTTTTAGACTCTAACTATGGCTACACCTTC. As protein: CASSFLDSNYGYTF.

To note about this clone: Within the sample, other DNA sequences also encode this same CDR3. The chain has TRBV27 and TRBJ1-5; 7 bases line up with TRBD1. Germline V gives CDR1 MNHEY, CDR2 SMNVEV (reference sequence). The CDR3 spans 14 residues. The junction had 1 base not matched to a gene; V was cut back by 2 bases and J by 3 bases. CDR3 sequence: CASSLDRVNQPQHF. In nucleotides, the CDR3 is TGTGCCAGCAGTTTAGACAGGGTCAATCAGCCCCAGCATTTT.

The chain employs TRBV2 and TRBJ2-7; TRBD1 might be the D (6 bases). The CDR3 consists of 11 residues. With 7 bases removed from V and 6 bases from J, the gap between germline ends came to 10 bases. The germline CDR1 and CDR2 sequences are SNHLY and FYNNEI. The CDR3 is CASTEGGEQYF. The DNA of the CDR3 is TGTGCCAGCACCGAAGGGGGCGAGCAGTACTTC.